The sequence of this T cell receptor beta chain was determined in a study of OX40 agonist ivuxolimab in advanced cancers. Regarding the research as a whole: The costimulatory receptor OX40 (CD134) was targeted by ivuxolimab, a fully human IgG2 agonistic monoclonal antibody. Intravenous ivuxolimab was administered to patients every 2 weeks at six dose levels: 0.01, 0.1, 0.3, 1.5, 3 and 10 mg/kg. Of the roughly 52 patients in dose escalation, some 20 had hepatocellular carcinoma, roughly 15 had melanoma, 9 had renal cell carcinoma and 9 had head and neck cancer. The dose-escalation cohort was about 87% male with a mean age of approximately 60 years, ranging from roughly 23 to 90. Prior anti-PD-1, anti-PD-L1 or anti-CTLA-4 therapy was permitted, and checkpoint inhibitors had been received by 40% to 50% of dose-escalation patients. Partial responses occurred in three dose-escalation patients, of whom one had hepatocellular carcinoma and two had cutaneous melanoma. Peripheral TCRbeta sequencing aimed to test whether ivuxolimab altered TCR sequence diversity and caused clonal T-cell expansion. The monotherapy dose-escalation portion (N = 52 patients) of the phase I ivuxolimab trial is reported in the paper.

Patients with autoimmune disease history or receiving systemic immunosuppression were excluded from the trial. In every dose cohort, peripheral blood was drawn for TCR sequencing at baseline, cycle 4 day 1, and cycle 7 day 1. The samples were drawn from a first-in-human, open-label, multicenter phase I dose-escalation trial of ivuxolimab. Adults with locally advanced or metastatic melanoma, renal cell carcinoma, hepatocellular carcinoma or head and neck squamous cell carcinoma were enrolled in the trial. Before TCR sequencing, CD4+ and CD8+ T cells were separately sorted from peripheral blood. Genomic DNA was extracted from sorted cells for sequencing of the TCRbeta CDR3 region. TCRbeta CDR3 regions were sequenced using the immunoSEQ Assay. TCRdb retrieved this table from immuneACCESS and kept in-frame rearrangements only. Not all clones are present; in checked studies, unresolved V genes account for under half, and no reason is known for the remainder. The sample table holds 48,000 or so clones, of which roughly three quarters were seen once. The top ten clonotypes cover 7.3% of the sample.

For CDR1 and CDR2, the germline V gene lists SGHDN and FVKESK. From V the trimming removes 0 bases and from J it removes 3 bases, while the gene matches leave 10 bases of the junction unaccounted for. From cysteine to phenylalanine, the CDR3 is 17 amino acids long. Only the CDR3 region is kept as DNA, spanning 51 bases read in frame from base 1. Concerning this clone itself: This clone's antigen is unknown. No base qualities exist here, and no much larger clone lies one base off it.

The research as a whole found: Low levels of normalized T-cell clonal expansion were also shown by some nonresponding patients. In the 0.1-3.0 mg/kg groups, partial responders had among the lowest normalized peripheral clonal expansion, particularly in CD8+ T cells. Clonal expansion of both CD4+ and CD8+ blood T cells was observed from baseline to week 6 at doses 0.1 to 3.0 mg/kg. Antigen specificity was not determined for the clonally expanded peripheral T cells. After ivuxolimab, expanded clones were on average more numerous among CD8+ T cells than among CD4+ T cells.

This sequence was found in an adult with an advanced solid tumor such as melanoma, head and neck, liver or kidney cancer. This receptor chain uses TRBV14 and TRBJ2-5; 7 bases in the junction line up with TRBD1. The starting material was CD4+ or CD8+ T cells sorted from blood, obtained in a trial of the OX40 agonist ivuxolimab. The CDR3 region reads CASSQDLAGQGEETQYF. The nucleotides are TGTGCCAGCAGCCAAGATCTAGCTGGGCAGGGGGAAGAGACCCAGTACTTC.